This T cell receptor beta chain was sequenced during a study of blood T cell repertoires in COVID-19. At the level of the study: Sites in the United States, Italy and Spain provided acute and convalescent COVID-19 samples.

Germline V lookup: CDR1 SGHRS, CDR2 YFSETQ. The junction had 3 bases not matched to a gene; V was cut back by 5 bases and J by 0 bases. There are 14 residues in the CDR3. Recruits, aged about 18 to 95 years, lived in 24 US areas. Cohort 3 donors counted as recovered after two negative PCRs, clearance, or resolved symptoms. The count of this clone is one. The data were produced by immunoSEQ multiplex PCR, yet TCRdb's version contains in-frame clones alone and is incomplete. The sample records roughly 150,000 clones, around 73% being singletons. This rearrangement joins TRBV5-1 to TRBJ2-3, with TRBD1 matching over 7 bases. The receptor comes from a woman aged 50 to 60 who had recovered from COVID-19. The specimen was PBMCs or T cells enriched from blood (not recorded which). The CDR3: CASRRQGSTDTQYF. Written as DNA, the CDR3 is TGCGCCAGCAGGAGACAGGGCAGCACAGATACGCAGTATTTT. Full variable domain (rest looked up from reference TRBV5-1 and TRBJ2-3): KAGVTQTPRYLIKTRGQQVTLSCSPISGHRSVSWYQQTPGQGLQFLFEYFSETQRNKGNFPGRFSGRQFSNSRSEMNVSTLELGDSALYLCASRRQGSTDTQYFGPGTRLTVL.